This T cell receptor (beta chain) was retrieved from a study of cytomegalovirus exposure and HLA in healthy donors. This clone occurred a few times. As yet, its antigen is unknown. The V and J ends lost 2 bases and 1 base respectively, with 15 bases between them. Germline loops: CDR1 SGHNT, CDR2 YYREEE (reference sequence). This CDR3 has 16 amino acids. The PCR ran on 60 Vbeta and 13 Jbeta primers. TCRdb's table, derived via immunoSEQ multiplex PCR, lists solely in-frame clones and lacks some. The sample has approximately 130,000 clones; around 75% are singletons. The donors comprised healthy bone marrow donors. Study-level points and caveats: As a later analysis revealed, the rate of TCR association differed by HLA locus, with DRB1 most and HLA-C fewest. Near-uniform donor sequencing depth was presumed by presence/absence analyses. Researchers reported that a few CMV-associated chains were confirmed in vitro as CMV antigen-specific.

Sequencing used PBMCs. The chain carries TRBV5-4 and TRBJ1-2, with D possibly matching TRBD1 (6 bases). This TCR was recovered from a man aged 25-40 years in good health and CMV-seronegative. CDR3 DNA sequence: TGTGCCAGCAGCTTAAAAATCGGACAGATTAACTATGGCTACACCTTC. Its translation: CASSLKIGQINYGYTF.